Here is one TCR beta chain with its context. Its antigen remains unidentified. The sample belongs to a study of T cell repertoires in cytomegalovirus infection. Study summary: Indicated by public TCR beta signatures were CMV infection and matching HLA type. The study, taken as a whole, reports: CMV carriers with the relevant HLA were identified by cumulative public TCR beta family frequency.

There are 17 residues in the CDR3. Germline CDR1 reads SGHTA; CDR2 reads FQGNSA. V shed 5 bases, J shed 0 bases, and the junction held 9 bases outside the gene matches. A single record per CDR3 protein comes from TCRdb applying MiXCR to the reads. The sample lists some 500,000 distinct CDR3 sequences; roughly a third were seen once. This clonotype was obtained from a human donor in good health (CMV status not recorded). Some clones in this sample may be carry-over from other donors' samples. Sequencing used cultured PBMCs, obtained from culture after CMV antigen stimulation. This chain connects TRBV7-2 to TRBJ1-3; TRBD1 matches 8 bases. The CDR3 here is CASSREGTGLSGNTIYF. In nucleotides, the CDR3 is TGTGCCAGCAGCCGAGAGGGGACAGGTCTCTCTGGAAACACCATATATTTT. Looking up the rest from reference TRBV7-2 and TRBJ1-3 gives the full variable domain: GAGVSQSPSNKVTEKGKDVELRCDPISGHTALYWYRQSLGQGLEFLIYFQGNSAPDKSGLPSDRFSAERTGGSVSTLTIQRTQQEDSAVYLCASSREGTGLSGNTIYFGEGSWLTVV.